The rows below give T cell receptor beta chains drawn from one sample of a study of shared clonotypes between healthy human individuals. Clones were read by immunoSEQ multiplex PCR, and TCRdb kept only the in-frame ones, dropping some. Here the sample spans more than 2 million clones, 85% to 95% being singletons. The sample was naive CD8+ T cells from PBMCs. Source of these receptors: a young man in good health. Some clones in this sample may be carry-over from other donors' samples. The CDR3 runs from the conserved cysteine through the conserved F or W. D genes are given only for firm matches. A row's size may be missing; if present it is once, few, many or a size class.

cdr3_nt	cdr3_aa	d_call	clone_size	cdr3_length	v_call	j_call
TGTGCCAGCTCCGCGACAGGGGGCTTCGAAGCTTTCTTT	CASSATGGFEAFF	TRBD1	once	13	TRBV6-6	TRBJ1-1
TGTGCCAGCAGCCCTCTAGTCGCCGAGCAGTTCTTC	CASSPLVAEQFF	-	-	12	TRBV6-6	TRBJ2-1
TGTGCCAGCAGCTTGGACAGATCTAACACCGGGGAGCTGTTTTTT	CASSLDRSNTGELFF	-	-	15	TRBV5-4	TRBJ2-2
TGTGCCAGCAGCGTAGGTTACGAACGCGAGGAGCAGTTCTTC	CASSVGYEREEQFF	-	-	14	TRBV9	TRBJ2-1
TGCGCCAGCAGTTCCGGACTAGCGGGTCCCTACAATGAGCAGTTCTTC	CASSSGLAGPYNEQFF	TRBD2	-	16	TRBV5-1	TRBJ2-1
TGTGCCAGCAGGCAGGGAGGGAACCACGAGCAGTACTTC	CASRQGGNHEQYF	TRBD2	-	13	TRBV28	TRBJ2-7
TGCGCCAGCAGCCAGGGGACTGAAGCTTTCTTT	CASSQGTEAFF	-	-	11	TRBV4-1	TRBJ1-1
TGTGCCAGCAGTCCGACAGGGAATGGCTACACCTTC	CASSPTGNGYTF	TRBD1	once	12	TRBV27	TRBJ1-2
TGTGCCAGCAGCGGAACACGGGACGGTGGCCACGAGCAGTACTTC	CASSGTRDGGHEQYF	-	-	15	TRBV7-8	TRBJ2-7
TGTGCCAGCAGCTTTTGGGGTCCGGAGACCCAGTACTTC	CASSFWGPETQYF	-	-	13	TRBV5-6	TRBJ2-5
TGTGCCAGCAGCATACTGGTTGGGCGGGAGGGCCGGGAGCGGGCTTACGAGCAGTACTTC	CASSILVGREGRERAYEQYF	-	-	20	TRBV21-1	TRBJ2-7
TGTGCCAGCAGTCTCACAGGGAGCTCCTACAATGAGCAGTTCTTC	CASSLTGSSYNEQFF	-	-	15	TRBV27	TRBJ2-1
TGTGCCAGCAGGGGGGAGATCCGGAACACTGAAGCTTTCTTT	CASRGEIRNTEAFF	-	-	14	TRBV2	TRBJ1-1
TGTGCCAGCAGCGTAGGTTCTAGCGGGAGGGTTGGTGAGCAGTTCTTC	CASSVGSSGRVGEQFF	TRBD2	-	16	TRBV9	TRBJ2-1
TGTGCCAGCAGCTTAGCGTTCCTAGTGTACGATGGCTACACCTTC	CASSLAFLVYDGYTF	-	-	15	TRBV7-9	TRBJ1-2
TGCGCCAGCAGCTTGTGGCCACAGGGGAACACTGAAGCTTTCTTT	CASSLWPQGNTEAFF	-	-	15	TRBV5-1	TRBJ1-1
TGTGCCATGGGGACTAGCGGGAACTCAGATACGCAGTATTTT	CAMGTSGNSDTQYF	TRBD2	-	14	TRBV10-3	TRBJ2-3
TGTGCCACCAGCAGGGGCCGGGACAGGGGATTATTCACCGGGGAGCTGTTTTTT	CATSRGRDRGLFTGELFF	TRBD1	-	18	TRBV15	TRBJ2-2
TGTGCCAGCAGCGTAGGGGCATCTGGGGCCAACGTCCTGACTTTC	CASSVGASGANVLTF	-	-	15	TRBV9	TRBJ2-6
TGTGCCAGCAGTACCGGCAATAGGGGGCAGAAGTACTTC	CASSTGNRGQKYF	TRBD1	-	13	TRBV27	TRBJ2-7
TGTGCTAGTGGTCCTAGCGGGGTCTACAATGAGCAGTTCTTC	CASGPSGVYNEQFF	TRBD2	-	14	TRBV12-5	TRBJ2-1
TGTGCCAGCGGTAGGACGGGTAAGACTGAAGCTTTCTTT	CASGRTGKTEAFF	-	few	13	TRBV7-9	TRBJ1-1
TGTGCCAGCAGCTCGAACAGGGCCGGGTGGGCCGAGCAGTACTTC	CASSSNRAGWAEQYF	-	-	15	TRBV7-9	TRBJ2-7
TGTGCCAGCAGTCCCCGGACCCGGGCGAGCGAGCAGTACTTC	CASSPRTRASEQYF	-	-	14	TRBV27	TRBJ2-7
TGTGCCAGCAGCCCCACCGGAGGGTATAATTCACCCCTCCACTTT	CASSPTGGYNSPLHF	-	-	15	TRBV7-8	TRBJ1-6
TGCAGCGTTGCAGTGACGACCGGGGAGCTGTTTTTT	CSVAVTTGELFF	-	-	12	TRBV29-1	TRBJ2-2